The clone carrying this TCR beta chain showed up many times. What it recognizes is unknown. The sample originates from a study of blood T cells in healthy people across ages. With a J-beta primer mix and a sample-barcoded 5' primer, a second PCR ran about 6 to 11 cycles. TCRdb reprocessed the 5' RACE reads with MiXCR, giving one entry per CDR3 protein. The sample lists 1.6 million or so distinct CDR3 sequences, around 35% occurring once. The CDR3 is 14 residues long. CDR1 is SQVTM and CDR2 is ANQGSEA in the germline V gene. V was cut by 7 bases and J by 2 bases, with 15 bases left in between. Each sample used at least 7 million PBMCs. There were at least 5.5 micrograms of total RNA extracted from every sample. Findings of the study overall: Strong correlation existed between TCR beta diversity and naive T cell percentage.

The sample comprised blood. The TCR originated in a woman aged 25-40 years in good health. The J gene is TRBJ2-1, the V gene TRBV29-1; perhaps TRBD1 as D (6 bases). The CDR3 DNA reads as TGCAGCGCCCCGAAAGGGGGAACCTACAATGAGCAGTTCTTC. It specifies CSAPKGGTYNEQFF.